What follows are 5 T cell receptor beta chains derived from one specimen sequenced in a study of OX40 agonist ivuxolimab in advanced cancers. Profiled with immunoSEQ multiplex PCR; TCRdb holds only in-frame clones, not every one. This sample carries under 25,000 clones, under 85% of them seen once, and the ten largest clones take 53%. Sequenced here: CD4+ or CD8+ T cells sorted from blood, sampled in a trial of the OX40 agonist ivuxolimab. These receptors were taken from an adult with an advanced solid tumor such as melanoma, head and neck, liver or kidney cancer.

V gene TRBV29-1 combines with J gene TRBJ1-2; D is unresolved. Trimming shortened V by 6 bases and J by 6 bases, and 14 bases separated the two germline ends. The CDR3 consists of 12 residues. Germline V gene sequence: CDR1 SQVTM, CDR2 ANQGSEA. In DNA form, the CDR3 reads TGCAGCGTGACACAGCAAAGGGATGGCTACACCTTC. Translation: CSVTQQRDGYTF.

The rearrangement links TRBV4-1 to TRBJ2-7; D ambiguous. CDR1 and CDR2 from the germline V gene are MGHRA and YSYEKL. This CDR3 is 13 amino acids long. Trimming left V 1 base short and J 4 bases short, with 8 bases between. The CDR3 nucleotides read TGCGCCAGCAGCCAAGGGCTGGGGTACGAGCAGTACTTC. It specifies CASSQGLGYEQYF.

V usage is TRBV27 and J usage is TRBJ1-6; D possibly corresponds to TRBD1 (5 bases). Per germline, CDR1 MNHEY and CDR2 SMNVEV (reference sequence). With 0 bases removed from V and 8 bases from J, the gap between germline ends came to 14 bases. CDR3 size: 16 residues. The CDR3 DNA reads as TGTGCCAGCAGTTTATCGGGGGAGGGCTGGGATTCACCCCTCCACTTT. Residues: CASSLSGEGWDSPLHF.

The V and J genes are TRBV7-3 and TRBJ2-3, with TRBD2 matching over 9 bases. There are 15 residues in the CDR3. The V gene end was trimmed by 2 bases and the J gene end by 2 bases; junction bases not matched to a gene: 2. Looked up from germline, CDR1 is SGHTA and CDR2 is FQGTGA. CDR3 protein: CASSLGGGATDTQYF. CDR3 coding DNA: TGTGCCAGCAGCTTAGGCGGGGGGGCCACAGATACGCAGTATTTT.

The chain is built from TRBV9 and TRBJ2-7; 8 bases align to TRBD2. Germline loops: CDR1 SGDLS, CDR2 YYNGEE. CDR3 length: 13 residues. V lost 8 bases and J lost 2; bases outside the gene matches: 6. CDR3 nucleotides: TGTGCCAGGGATAGCGGGGTCCCCTACGAGCAGTACTTC. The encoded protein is CARDSGVPYEQYF.